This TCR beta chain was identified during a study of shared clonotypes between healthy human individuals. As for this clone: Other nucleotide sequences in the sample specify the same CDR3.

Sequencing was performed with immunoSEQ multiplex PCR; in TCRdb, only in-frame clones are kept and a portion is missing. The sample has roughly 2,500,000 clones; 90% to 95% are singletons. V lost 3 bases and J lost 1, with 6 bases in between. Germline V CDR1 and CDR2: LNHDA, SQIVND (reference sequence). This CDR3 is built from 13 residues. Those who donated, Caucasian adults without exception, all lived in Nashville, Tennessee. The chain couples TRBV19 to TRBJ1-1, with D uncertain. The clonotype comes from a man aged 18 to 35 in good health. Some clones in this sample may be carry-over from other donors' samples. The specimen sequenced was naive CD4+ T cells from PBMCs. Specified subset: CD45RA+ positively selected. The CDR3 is CASSMAANTEAFF. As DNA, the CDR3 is TGTGCCAGTAGTATGGCTGCGAACACTGAAGCTTTCTTT.